Below are 4 T cell receptor beta chains sequenced from a single sample in a study of blood T cell dynamics during melanoma immunotherapy. Time point: pre-treatment baseline. The repertoire was sequenced with immunoSEQ multiplex PCR; TCRdb's copy has only in-frame clones and lacks some. Of a few thousand clones in the sample, approximately 84% were seen once. The specimen comprised blood, sampled from a patient treated with checkpoint blockade. Every receptor here comes from a human donor with melanoma.

The chain combines TRBV28 with TRBJ2-7; tentative D call: TRBD1 (5 bases). Trimming removed 7 bases at V and 3 bases at J, with 16 bases between. The CDR3 runs 14 residues. Germline CDR1 reads MDHEN; CDR2 reads SYDVKM. Here the CDR3 reads CASTLRFDSYEQYF. In DNA form, the CDR3 reads TGTGCCAGCACCCTAAGGTTTGACAGCTACGAGCAGTACTTC.

The rearrangement links TRBV19 to TRBJ2-1; D is undetermined. Germline loops: CDR1 LNHDA, CDR2 SQIVND (reference sequence). V was trimmed by 0 bases and J by 6 bases, leaving 9 bases between them. This CDR3 region has 14 residues. The CDR3 bases are TGTGCCAGTAGTATAGATATAATGGTCAATGAGCAGTTCTTC. It translates to CASSIDIMVNEQFF.

This sequence joins TRBV6-6 and TRBJ2-6; 8 bases match TRBD1. This CDR3 spans 15 amino acids. The junction had 1 base not matched to a gene; V was cut back by 4 bases and J by 2 bases. Germline V gene data show CDR1 as MNHNY and CDR2 as SVGAGI (reference sequence). DNA for the CDR3: TGTGCCAGCAGTTCGGACAGGGCTGGGGCCAACGTCCTGACTTTC. It translates to CASSSDRAGANVLTF.

The J gene is TRBJ2-7, the V gene TRBV7-6; tentative D call: TRBD2 (5 bases). V shed 6 bases and J shed 0 bases, with 27 bases lying between them. The CDR3 length is 19 residues. The germline CDR1 and CDR2 sequences are SGHVS and FNYEAQ. The chain's CDR3 is CASSLRPLNAVEDSYEQYF. CDR3 bases: TGTGCCAGCAGTCTTAGACCGTTAAACGCCGTGGAGGACTCCTACGAGCAGTACTTC.